The T cell receptor beta chain under discussion was sequenced for a study of cytotoxic CD8 clonotypes in ibrutinib-treated CLL. At the level of the study: Response material was collected after a median around 12 months of treatment, range 6 to 36. Sequencing produced an average of roughly 230,000 productive templates and 94,082 productive rearrangements per sample. Study observations and caveats: Sampling schedules were unmatched across sustained-remission and progressing patients.

Sequenced by immunoSEQ multiplex PCR; TCRdb stores in-frame clones only, minus some. This sample has more than 50,000 clones, with 57% found just once. Cryopreserved PBMCs were the source of about 1.9 micrograms of genomic DNA, which went to TCR beta libraries. Germline CDR1 reads SGHNT; CDR2 reads YYREEE (reference sequence). There are 14 residues in the CDR3. The germline V and J ends were trimmed by 5 bases and 4 bases, with 12 bases remaining between them. This clone has a single count. Its antigen remains unidentified. This sample comprised PBMCs, obtained after 12 months of ibrutinib treatment. The J gene is TRBJ2-2, the V gene TRBV5-4, with D perhaps matching TRBD2 (6 bases). This clonotype was sampled from a human donor with chronic lymphocytic leukemia. The CDR3 DNA is TGTGCCAGCAGACGGGACTTCGGCACCGGGGAGCTGTTTTTT. Translating gives CASRRDFGTGELFF. The complete variable domain, with remaining parts taken from reference TRBV5-4 and TRBJ2-2, reads ETGVTQSPTHLIKTRGQQVTLRCSSQSGHNTVSWYQQALGQGPQFIFQYYREEENGRGNFPPRFSGLQFPNYSSELNVNALELDDSALYLCASRRDFGTGELFFGEGSRLTVL.